Detailed here is one TCR beta chain. As yet, its antigen is unknown. The sample originates from a study of early T cells in non-severe SARS-CoV-2 infection. Study-level findings and limits: Using VDJdb, the matching emphasized anti-spike CD8 responses while missing private and CD4 specificities.

There are 14 residues in the CDR3. The germline V gene has CDR1 SGHAT and CDR2 FQDESV (reference sequence). V was pared by 3 bases and J by 6 bases, with 4 bases of the junction left unmatched. Separate cDNA molecules each had unique molecular identifiers attached to them. TCRdb used MiXCR to reprocess the 5' RACE reads, holding one entry per CDR3 protein. The sample has about 110,000 distinct CDR3 sequences; 12% are singletons. The receptor's source is an adult who was a healthcare worker with PCR-confirmed SARS-CoV-2 infection or an uninfected control (not recorded which). Material for sequencing was whole blood. The chain has TRBV11-1 and TRBJ2-2; 7 bases match TRBD1. The CDR3 reads CASSLDRRPGELFF. The CDR3, as DNA: TGTGCCAGCAGCTTGGACAGGCGCCCCGGGGAGCTGTTTTTT.